The present T cell receptor (beta chain) was sequenced within a study of early stage breast cancer tumors. Assay: immunoSEQ multiplex PCR; the TCRdb copy retains only in-frame clones and omits some. The data contain about 51,000 clones, around 80% of them singletons. This CDR3 has 16 amino acids. Germline CDR1 is SGHTA and CDR2 is FQGNSA. Trimming removed 5 bases from V and 5 bases from J; junction bases left unmatched: 11. The sequence was collected from a person aged 40 to 49 with breast cancer. Specimen: blood. The chain joins TRBV7-2 to TRBJ2-5; 10 nucleotides line up with TRBD2. The CDR3 bases are TGTGCCAGCAGCCCCCCTAGCGGGAGTTCGAAGGAGACCCAGTACTTC. It specifies CASSPPSGSSKETQYF.